A single sample gave rise to the 27 T cell receptor beta chains below, sequenced in a study of blood T cells in healthy people across ages. Primed by a sample-barcoded 5' primer and a J-beta primer mix, a second PCR proceeded for about 7 to 11 cycles. TCRdb reprocessed the 5' RACE reads via MiXCR and lists one record per CDR3 protein. The repertoire consists of around 1,000,000 distinct CDR3 sequences, with 20% to 25% occurring once and the leading ten covering 0.75%. These same data were also listed under a study on T cells of mothers and their children.

Sequencing was carried out using blood. These receptor sequences come from a girl aged 2 to 10 in good health.

V usage is TRBV20-1 and J usage is TRBJ2-5; TRBD1 might be the D (5 bases). This CDR3 contains 14 residues. Germline V gene data show CDR1 as DFQATT and CDR2 as SNEGSKA (reference sequence). Trimming removed 1 base at V and 5 bases at J, with 14 bases between. In DNA, the CDR3 is TGCAGTGCTAGAGGGGGCAGCGCTCAGGAGACCCAGTACTTC. The encoded protein is CSARGGSAQETQYF.

This chain connects TRBV12-3 or TRBV12-4 to TRBJ1-1; D may be TRBD1 (5 bases). The CDR3 totals 14 residues. The V end lost 3 bases, the J end lost 7 bases, and 15 bases lay between the germline ends. CDR3 sequence (DNA): TGTGCCAGCAGTTTCGGGACGGCTAGCCTTGAAGCTTTCTTT. Residues: CASSFGTASLEAFF.

A single count supports this clonotype. The rearrangement links TRBV29-1 to TRBJ2-7, with D perhaps TRBD1 (6 bases). Germline V gene data show CDR1 as SQVTM and CDR2 as ANQGSEA. The CDR3 loop spans 12 amino acids. In DNA, the CDR3 is TGCAGTGGACAGAACCCCCCCTACGAGCAGTACTTC. It codes for CSGQNPPYEQYF.

This clonotype was seen a handful of times. The chain combines TRBV6-5 with TRBJ2-1, with D tentatively TRBD1 or TRBD2 (5 bases each). CDR1 is MNHEY, CDR2 SVGAGI, per germline. The CDR3 spans 15 residues. Trimming stripped 6 bases from V and 0 bases from J, with 12 bases between. The CDR3 is CASSSLGTSYNEQFF. The CDR3 DNA sequence: TGTGCCAGCAGCTCATTAGGGACCTCCTACAATGAGCAGTTCTTC.

The rearrangement joins TRBV28 to TRBJ1-2; unclear D gene. V lost 7 bases to trimming and J lost 7 bases, with 16 bases between them. The CDR3 has 13 residues. The germline gives CDR1 MDHEN, CDR2 SYDVKM. CDR3 region: CASKRRGGGGYTF. The DNA of the CDR3 is TGTGCCAGCAAAAGACGAGGCGGCGGTGGCTACACCTTC.

The chain uses TRBV12-3 or TRBV12-4 and TRBJ2-2, with TRBD2 as a possible D gene (6 bases). The CDR3 runs 15 residues. V was pared by 7 bases and J by 0 bases, with 12 bases between. CDR3 loop: CASMGTVANTGELFF. The DNA of the CDR3 is TGTGCCAGCATGGGGACTGTCGCGAACACCGGGGAGCTGTTTTTT.

This sequence joins TRBV20-1 and TRBJ1-2, with D possibly being TRBD1 (5 bases). Germline lookup yields CDR1 DFQATT and CDR2 SNEGSKA (reference sequence). The V and J ends lost 6 bases and 2 bases respectively, with 13 bases between them. This CDR3 has 13 amino acids. Here the CDR3 reads CSAADSLNYGYTF. CDR3 nucleotide sequence: TGCAGTGCCGCCGACAGTCTCAACTATGGCTACACCTTC.

The rearrangement uses TRBV6-1 and TRBJ2-3; 8 bases map to TRBD2. With 5 bases clipped from V and 5 bases from J, the junction kept 15 bases outside the gene matches. Germline loops: CDR1 MNHNS, CDR2 SASEGT. This CDR3 region has 17 residues. The CDR3 protein is CASSRTVLAEGKDTQYF. DNA for the CDR3: TGTGCCAGCAGTCGAACGGTACTAGCGGAGGGGAAAGATACGCAGTATTTT.

This clonotype was observed a handful of times. V is TRBV7-6 and J is TRBJ1-1, with D perhaps matching TRBD1 (5 bases). V shed 2 bases and J shed 10 bases, with 23 bases lying between them. The germline V gene has CDR1 SGHVS and CDR2 FNYEAQ. The CDR3 has 16 residues. The CDR3 DNA sequence: TGTGCCAGCAGCTTATGGTCCGCAGGGTTCGGTAGGGGAGCTTTCTTT. It yields the protein CASSLWSAGFGRGAFF.

This clonotype occurred a few times. This chain connects TRBV10-3 to TRBJ2-5; 9 bases match TRBD2. Losses at the gene ends were 0 bases for V and 5 bases for J; bases not matched to a gene: 13. The CDR3 is 18 amino acids. The V gene's germline CDR1 is ENHRY and CDR2 SYGVKD. CDR3 DNA sequence: TGTGCCATCAGTGAGTCGAAAGTGGCGGGAGGGAGGTTGGAGACCCAGTACTTC. This encodes CAISESKVAGGRLETQYF.

The V call is TRBV4-1, the J call TRBJ1-5; unclear D gene. V was cut by 4 bases and J by 3 bases, with 16 bases left in between. The CDR3 spans 16 residues. Germline V gene data show CDR1 as MGHRA and CDR2 as YSYEKL. The CDR3 DNA is TGCGCCAGCAGCCCAGGCAACTCCGCTTCCAATCAGCCCCAGCATTTT. It encodes CASSPGNSASNQPQHF.

The chain employs TRBV10-3 and TRBJ2-3; D may be TRBD1 (5 bases). The CDR3 covers 15 residues. Trimming took 0 bases from V and 2 from J, leaving 9 bases between them. CDR1 is ENHRY and CDR2 is SYGVKD in the germline V gene. CDR3 DNA: TGTGCCATCAGTGAGTCCCAGGGTTTCACAGATACGCAGTATTTT. It codes for CAISESQGFTDTQYF.

This clonotype was counted a few times. V is TRBV9 and J is TRBJ2-1; maybe TRBD1 (5 bases). The CDR3 has 16 residues. Looked up from germline, CDR1 is SGDLS and CDR2 is YYNGEE. Trimming removed 3 bases at V and 5 bases at J, with 18 bases between. CDR3 nucleotides: TGTGCCAGCAGCGGACATCGACAGTTCGCGGACAATGAGCAGTTCTTC. Translation: CASSGHRQFADNEQFF.

The chain recombines TRBV20-1 with TRBJ1-4; possibly TRBD1 for D (6 bases). The CDR3 extends over 13 amino acids. Trimming left V 1 base short and J 4 bases short, with 7 bases between. Germline assignment: CDR1 DFQATT and CDR2 SNEGSKA (reference sequence). Written as DNA, the CDR3 is TGCAGTGCTAGAGCAGGGGATAATGAAAAACTGTTTTTT. Translated, it gives CSARAGDNEKLFF.

The chain's CDR3 is CASAKGNTYEQYF. The DNA of the CDR3 is TGTGCCAGCGCCAAGGGCAACACCTACGAGCAGTACTTC. The J gene is TRBJ2-7, the V gene TRBV7-9, with D unresolved. Per germline, CDR1 SEHNR and CDR2 FQNEAQ (reference sequence). This CDR3 is 13 amino acids long. With 8 bases removed from V and 2 bases from J, the gap between germline ends came to 13 bases. The whole variable domain, filled in from reference TRBV7-9 and TRBJ2-7, reads DTGVSQNPRHKITKRGQNVTFRCDPISEHNRLYWYRQTLGQGPEFLTYFQNEAQLEKSRLLSDRFSAERPKGSFSTLEIQRTEQGDSAMYLCASAKGNTYEQYFGPGTRLTVT.

This clonotype was observed a handful of times. This sequence joins TRBV20-1 and TRBJ1-2; 8 nucleotides align to TRBD1. The V and J ends lost 6 bases and 4 bases, in that order; junction bases with no gene match: 10. The CDR3 has 14 residues. Germline V gene lookup returns CDR1 DFQATT and CDR2 SNEGSKA (reference sequence). CDR3 in DNA: TGCAGTGCGAACTACAGGGACAGGACCTATGGCTACACCTTC. Translating gives CSANYRDRTYGYTF.

The chain joins TRBV29-1 to TRBJ2-7; 8 bases match TRBD1. The J segment lost 2 bases and the V segment lost 6 bases, leaving 6 bases of the junction unmatched. CDR3 size: 13 residues. From germline, CDR1 is SQVTM and CDR2 ANQGSEA. In nucleotides, the CDR3 is TGCAGCGTCCGCCGGGACAGGACCTACGAGCAGTACTTC. It encodes CSVRRDRTYEQYF.

The DNA for the CDR3 is TGTGCCAGCAGCTCTCGACAGGGTAATGAGCAGTTCTTC. It encodes CASSSRQGNEQFF. The chain recombines TRBV7-3 with TRBJ2-5, with 7 bases matching TRBD1. The J call may be mistaken, given a closer DNA end match to TRBJ2-1. This CDR3 comprises 13 residues. CDR1 and CDR2 (germline): SGHTA, FQGTGA.

CDR3: CASSLGRVGASTDTQYF. The CDR3 DNA follows: TGTGCCAGCAGCCTCGGCCGGGTGGGGGCTAGCACAGATACGCAGTATTTT. The genes are TRBV7-9 and TRBJ2-3; weak D call: TRBD1 (6 bases). The CDR3 sequence is 17 residues long. V was pared by 5 bases and J by 0 bases, with 18 bases between. CDR1 is SEHNR and CDR2 is FQNEAQ in the germline V gene (reference sequence).

The chain combines TRBV11-2 with TRBJ2-4; D is perhaps TRBD1 (6 bases). Deletions cut 5 bases from V and 6 bases from J, with 17 bases between. The CDR3 covers 15 residues. Germline CDR1 is SGHAT and CDR2 is FQNNGV. The CDR3 coding sequence is TGTGCCAGCAGCCCTGAGGGCATAGGGGGAAACATTCAGTACTTC. It yields the protein CASSPEGIGGNIQYF.

This clonotype was picked up a small number of times. The J gene is TRBJ2-2, the V gene TRBV24-1; D remains ambiguous. The CDR3 contains 14 residues. The V gene lost 9 bases and the J gene lost 0 bases, with 10 bases spanning the gap. Germline V lookup: CDR1 KGHDR, CDR2 SFDVKD. In nucleotides, the CDR3 is TGTGCCACCGGTCCGACTGCGAACACCGGGGAGCTGTTTTTT. Amino acids: CATGPTANTGELFF.

The chain has TRBV2 and TRBJ2-4; 9 positions agree with TRBD1. CDR3 size: 15 residues. Germline values: CDR1 SNHLY, CDR2 FYNNEI. The trim removed 6 bases at V and 3 bases at J, leaving 6 bases unmatched. The CDR3 region has the DNA TGTGCCAGCAGCCCGACAGGGGGGGACAAAAACATTCAGTACTTC. Protein: CASSPTGGDKNIQYF.

This clonotype was seen only a few times. This chain uses TRBV12-3 or TRBV12-4 with TRBJ2-5; 7 bases align to TRBD2. The end of the DNA is better explained by TRBJ2-1, so the J call may be wrong. The CDR3 totals 12 residues. CDR3 in DNA: TGTGCCAGCAGCCGGGAGGTCGCTAAGCAGTTCTTC. Translated, it gives CASSREVAKQFF.

The V call is TRBV4-3, the J call TRBJ2-5; D gene unclear. The J call is uncertain, as TRBJ2-7 better fits the DNA end. Germline CDR1 reads LGHNA; CDR2 reads YSLEER. There are 13 residues in the CDR3. The CDR3 DNA is TGCGCCAGCAGCCAAGGTAAACCCTACGAGCAGTACTTC. Its protein is CASSQGKPYEQYF.

V is TRBV9 and J is TRBJ2-1; 8 bases are a match to TRBD1. The germline V gene encodes CDR1 SGDLS and CDR2 YYNGEE. This CDR3 spans 14 amino acids. V trimming: 3 bases; J trimming: 7 bases; junction bases outside the gene matches: 6. The CDR3 DNA reads as TGTGCCAGCAGCGGGGTGGACAGGGCAAATGAGCAGTTCTTC. It encodes CASSGVDRANEQFF.

The CDR3 nucleotides read TGTGCCAGCAGAGCGGGGGGGAGCAATGAGCAGTTCTTC. Translated, it gives CASRAGGSNEQFF. The rearrangement uses TRBV6-1 and TRBJ2-1; 10 nucleotides line up with TRBD2. CDR1 and CDR2 (germline): MNHNS, SASEGT. This CDR3 spans 13 amino acids. The ends lost 6 bases at V and 6 bases at J; junction bases unmatched: 2.

This clonotype has only a few counts. The rearrangement uses TRBV20-1 and TRBJ2-5, with D possibly being TRBD1 or TRBD2 (11 bases each). With the DNA end fitting TRBJ2-7 better, the J assignment may be wrong. The CDR3 is 18 amino acids. Germline CDR1 is DFQATT and CDR2 is SNEGSKA (reference sequence). CDR3 sequence: CSARHGTGGTSGIYEQYF. CDR3 bases: TGCAGTGCTAGACACGGGACAGGGGGGACTAGCGGCATCTACGAGCAGTACTTC.